This TCR beta chain was documented in a study of shared clonotypes between healthy human individuals. The wider study: Donors, aged 18 to 49, were two women and three men.

With regard to this clone: Antigen specificity is unknown.

Study observations and caveats: Shared across a handful of donors were roughly 4.8% of the naive CD4 clonotypes.

Germline lookup yields CDR1 SGHTA and CDR2 FQGNSA. The CDR3 has 15 residues. Produced via immunoSEQ multiplex PCR; TCRdb's table is partial and in-frame only. The table lists approximately 2,000,000 clones, around 92% of them singletons. Investigators divided CD4+ cells into CD45RA+ naive and CD45RA-negative memory subsets. This TCR was sampled from a man aged 18 to 30 in good health. Some clones in this sample may be carry-over from other donors' samples. The chain employs TRBV7-2 and TRBJ2-5; 7 bases match TRBD2. TRBJ2-7 matches the DNA end more closely, so the J call is doubtful. The sequenced material came from naive CD4+ T cells from PBMCs. The subset here: CD45RA+ positively selected. The CDR3 nucleotides are TGTGCCAGCAGCTTAGGTTCTAGCGGCCCCTACGAGCAGTACTTC. Amino acids: CASSLGSSGPYEQYF.